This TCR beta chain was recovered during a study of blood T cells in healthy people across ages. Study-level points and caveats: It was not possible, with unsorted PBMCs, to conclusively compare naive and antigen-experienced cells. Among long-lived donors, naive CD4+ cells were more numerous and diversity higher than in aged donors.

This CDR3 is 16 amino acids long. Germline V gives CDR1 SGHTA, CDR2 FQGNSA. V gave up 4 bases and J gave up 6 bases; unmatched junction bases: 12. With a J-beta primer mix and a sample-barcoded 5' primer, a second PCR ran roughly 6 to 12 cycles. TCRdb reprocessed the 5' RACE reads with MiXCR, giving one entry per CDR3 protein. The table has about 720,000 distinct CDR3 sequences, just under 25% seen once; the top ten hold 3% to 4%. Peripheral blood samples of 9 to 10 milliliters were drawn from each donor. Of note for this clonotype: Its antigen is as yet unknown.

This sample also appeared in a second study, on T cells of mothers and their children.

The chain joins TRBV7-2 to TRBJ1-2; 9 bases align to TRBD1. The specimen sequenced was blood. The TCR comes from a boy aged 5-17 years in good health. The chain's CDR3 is CASSWLTGTGHDGYTF. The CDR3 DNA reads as TGTGCCAGCAGCTGGTTGACCGGGACAGGGCATGATGGCTACACCTTC.